This T cell receptor beta chain stems from a study of spatial heterogeneity in lung cancer. Turning to the study itself: Available PBMC from follow-up, collected a median of around two years after resection, underwent sequencing. Sequences of the beta chain were consistently detected in greater numbers than alpha-chain sequences.

Time point meaning: blood at routine non-recurrence follow-up after resection. Whole RNA from tumor, nontumor lung or frozen PBMC was sequenced unsorted. Using its own MiXCR run on the 5' RACE reads, TCRdb lists one record per CDR3 protein. The sample shows around 110,000 distinct CDR3 sequences, approximately 12% of them seen only once. This clonotype was seen a single time. V was clipped by 5 bases and J by 1 base, with 31 bases between them. CDR1 and CDR2 (germline): SGHAT, FQNNGV. There are 21 residues in the CDR3. The chain carries TRBV11-2 and TRBJ2-3, with a tentative D call TRBD2 (5 bases). This TCR derives from a male donor with early-stage non-small cell lung cancer. Source: PBMCs, taken at follow-up. CDR3: CASSTVRRRGSSPGGTDTQYF. The DNA for the CDR3 is TGTGCCAGCAGCACGGTTAGGAGGCGAGGGTCGTCTCCCGGTGGCACAGATACGCAGTATTTT.